This paragraph covers one T cell receptor beta chain sequence. Its antigen remains unidentified. This record comes from a study of cytomegalovirus exposure and HLA in healthy donors. As for the study in general: The use of the same platform for the roughly 110 validation repertoires and the roughly 630 first-cohort repertoires was reported by a later analysis. Findings of the study overall: The dataset shows that most TCR sequences were rare, while some public TCRs occurred in many donors.

V shed 0 bases and J shed 4 bases, with 4 bases lying between them. The CDR3 loop spans 12 amino acids. CDR1 SGHKS and CDR2 YYEKEE come from the germline V gene (reference sequence). The repertoire was sequenced with immunoSEQ multiplex PCR; TCRdb's copy has only in-frame clones and lacks some. The sample lists some 170,000 clones; approximately 86% were seen once. Sample: PBMCs. This chain joins TRBV5-5 and TRBJ1-1; no reliable D call. This sequence was found in a woman between 18 and 30 years old in good health and CMV-seronegative. The CDR3 bases are TGTGCCAGCAGCTTGGTTAGCACTGAAGCTTTCTTT. Its protein is CASSLVSTEAFF.